This T cell receptor beta chain originates from a study of T cell changes during pregnancy in multiple sclerosis. The germline V gene encodes CDR1 MRHNA and CDR2 SNTAGT. The V and J ends lost 6 bases and 7 bases, in that order; junction bases with no gene match: 7. This CDR3 spans 14 amino acids. Sequencing used immunoSEQ multiplex PCR; TCRdb keeps in-frame clones, though not all of them. The table shows 85,000 to 90,000 clones, with approximately 90% occurring only once. The genes are TRBV6-4 and TRBJ2-1; 9 nucleotides match TRBD1. The receptor comes from a female donor in good health, enrolled as a control in a pregnancy study. The source material was peripheral blood, sampled in the first trimester of pregnancy. The CDR3 DNA reads TGTGCCAGCAGGCGGGACAGGGCGCAAAATGAGCAGTTCTTC. Residues: CASRRDRAQNEQFF.